These 25 T cell receptor beta chains share one sample of origin, sequenced in a study of a mutant IDH1 vaccine in newly diagnosed glioma. As to time point: week 35, safety follow-up. A single vaccine dose contained 300 ug of mutant IDH1 20-mer peptide, and topical imiquimod was used with it. Clones were read by immunoSEQ multiplex PCR, and TCRdb kept only the in-frame ones, dropping some. In the table there are 45,000 to 55,000 clones, roughly three quarters of which are singletons. Their target antigens are unknown. This specimen consisted of PBMCs, obtained from a glioma patient whose treatment included an IDH1 peptide vaccine. All receptors come from a man between 40 and 49 years old with glioma.

The V and J genes are TRBV5-3 and TRBJ1-6, with D uncertain. TRBV5-3 has ORF status, its function being uncertain. V dropped 10 bases and J dropped 0 bases, with 17 bases sitting between them. The CDR3 totals 16 residues. CDR3 nucleotides: TGTGCCTGTTTACAATGGCGTAGCTCCTATAATTCACCCCTCCACTTT. Protein sequence: CACLQWRSSYNSPLHF.

On this clone: This may be a read error: a much more frequent sequence differs by one nucleotide. The chain employs TRBV2 and TRBJ1-6, with 7 bases lining up with TRBD1. Germline CDR1 reads SNHLY; CDR2 reads FYNNEI. The CDR3 totals 16 residues. The CDR3 spells CASRLTGLSYNSPPHF. The CDR3 DNA reads as TGTGCCAGCAGGTTGACAGGGCTCTCCTATAATTCACCCCCCCACTTT.

J is TRBJ1-2 and V is TRBV11-2, with D perhaps TRBD1 (6 bases). The V end lost 0 bases, the J end lost 7 bases, and 15 bases lay between the germline ends. The germline gives CDR1 SGHAT, CDR2 FQNNGV. CDR3 length: 15 amino acids. The CDR3 DNA follows: TGTGCCAGCAGCTTAGATCTAGGAGGGGGTGTTGGCTACACCTTC. Its protein product is CASSLDLGGGVGYTF. The variable domain in full, completed from reference TRBV11-2 and TRBJ1-2, reads EAGVAQSPRYKIIEKRQSVAFWCNPISGHATLYWYQQILGQGPKLLIQFQNNGVVDDSQLPKDRFSAERLKGVDSTLKIQPAKLEDSAVYLCASSLDLGGGVGYTFGSGTRLTVV.

The CDR3 reads CAWSVPQGEFF. In DNA form, the CDR3 reads TGTGCCTGGAGTGTACCACAGGGAGAGTTCTTC. This chain joins TRBV30 and TRBJ2-1; D possibly corresponds to TRBD1 (6 bases). The CDR3 contains 11 residues. Germline assignment: CDR1 GTSNPN and CDR2 SVGIG (reference sequence). V was cut by 0 bases and J by 14 bases, with 11 bases left in between.

This clone has a handful of counts. The chain recombines TRBV25-1 with TRBJ1-4; D gene uncertain. CDR1 and CDR2 from the germline V gene are MGHDK and SYGVNS. Trimming pared 3 bases from V and 3 bases from J, leaving 8 bases between. This CDR3 comprises 14 residues. The chain's CDR3 is CASSDLGSNEKLFF. CDR3 DNA sequence: TGTGCCAGCAGTGATCTGGGGTCTAATGAAAAACTGTTTTTT. Full variable domain (outside the CDR3, taken from reference TRBV25-1 and TRBJ1-4): EADIYQTPRYLVIGTGKKITLECSQTMGHDKMYWYQQDPGMELHLIHYSYGVNSTEKGDLSSESTVSRIRTEHFPLTLESARPSHTSQYLCASSDLGSNEKLFFGSGTQLSVL.

The V and J genes are TRBV29-1 and TRBJ1-4; D unclear. From germline, CDR1 is SQVTM and CDR2 ANQGSEA. V lost 6 bases to trimming and J lost 5 bases, with 10 bases between them. The CDR3 is 12 amino acids. CDR3 amino acids: CSVEQPNEKLFF. DNA of the CDR3: TGCAGCGTCGAACAGCCCAATGAAAAACTGTTTTTT.

Regarding this clone: Distinct nucleotide sequences in the sample also encode this CDR3. The CDR3: CASSLATGGRSYEQYF. The DNA for the CDR3 is TGTGCCAGCAGCTTAGCGACAGGGGGACGCTCCTACGAGCAGTACTTC. The rearrangement links TRBV7-9 to TRBJ2-7, with 9 nucleotides matching TRBD1. The J segment lost 0 bases and the V segment lost 0 bases, leaving 3 bases of the junction unmatched. This CDR3 region has 16 residues. CDR1 is SEHNR and CDR2 is FQNEAQ in the germline V gene (reference sequence).

The rearrangement uses TRBV5-1 and TRBJ1-2; D is unresolved. Trimming took off 4 bases at V and 0 bases at J, with 16 bases between the two ends. Looked up from germline, CDR1 is SGHRS and CDR2 is YFSETQ. The length of the CDR3 is 16 residues. The CDR3, as DNA: TGCGCCAGCAGCCACAACCCGGATTCAGCTAACTATGGCTACACCTTC. This encodes CASSHNPDSANYGYTF.

The V gene is TRBV6-6, the J gene TRBJ1-1, with TRBD1 matching over 7 bases. V gave up 6 bases and J gave up 8 bases; unmatched junction bases: 6. CDR1 is MNHNY and CDR2 is SVGAGI in the germline V gene (reference sequence). The CDR3 length is 12 residues. CDR3 nucleotides: TGTGCCAGCAGACCGGGACAGCAAGAAGCTTTCTTT. Amino acid sequence: CASRPGQQEAFF.

The chain couples TRBV5-4 to TRBJ2-5; D uncertain. The V end was cut by 0 bases, the J end by 5 bases, with 8 bases between. The CDR3 is made up of 13 amino acids. Germline loops: CDR1 SGHNT, CDR2 YYREEE (reference sequence). In DNA form, the CDR3 reads TGTGCCAGCAGCTTGGCGGGCCGGGAGACCCAGTACTTC. It specifies CASSLAGRETQYF.

This chain links TRBV29-1 with TRBJ1-1; D is unresolved. The CDR3 runs to 14 residues. V lost 5 bases and J 1 base, leaving 14 bases between the germline ends. Germline V CDR1 and CDR2: SQVTM, ANQGSEA. The CDR3 region is CSVLPPRANTEAFF. The CDR3 coding sequence is TGCAGCGTTTTACCCCCACGGGCGAACACTGAAGCTTTCTTT.

In this sample, this clone turned up a few times. The CDR3 here is CAIDIGTSGGNEQFF. CDR3 nucleotide sequence: TGTGCCATTGATATAGGGACTAGCGGGGGCAATGAGCAGTTCTTC. The chain recombines TRBV30 with TRBJ2-1; the match to TRBD2 covers 14 bases. The CDR3 length is 15 residues. Germline V gene lookup returns CDR1 GTSNPN and CDR2 SVGIG (reference sequence). J lost 6 bases, V lost 8 bases, and 9 bases had no gene match. Together with reference TRBV30 and TRBJ2-1, the CDR3 gives the full variable domain: SQTIHQWPATLVQPVGSPLSLECTVEGTSNPNLYWYRQAAGRGLQLLFYSVGIGQISSEVPQNLSASRPQDRQFILSSKKLLLSDSGFYLCAIDIGTSGGNEQFFGPGTRLTVL.

The chain joins TRBV6-5 to TRBJ2-5, with D possibly being TRBD2 (6 bases). Germline loops: CDR1 MNHEY, CDR2 SVGAGI. The CDR3 length is 13 residues. Trimming removed 6 bases at V and 5 bases at J, with 13 bases between. CDR3 DNA sequence: TGTGCCAGCAGAATTGTGGCGGGGGAGACCCAGTACTTC. Amino acids: CASRIVAGETQYF.

For the CDR3, the DNA is TGTGCCAGCAGCGTAGGCGGAAGCTCCTATAATTCACCCCTCCACTTT. As protein: CASSVGGSSYNSPLHF. This rearrangement joins TRBV9 to TRBJ1-6, with D unresolved. The ends were cut back, 0 bases at V and 0 bases at J, with 7 bases in the middle. The CDR3 is 16 residues long. Germline assignment: CDR1 SGDLS and CDR2 YYNGEE.

This CDR3 reads CASSLYLGGGVPQETQYF. The CDR3 coding sequence is TGTGCCAGCAGCTTATACCTAGGCGGGGGGGTCCCCCAAGAGACCCAGTACTTC. The V gene is TRBV7-9, the J gene TRBJ2-5; 9 nucleotides match TRBD2. The CDR3 runs 18 residues. V shed 2 bases, J shed 1 base, and the junction held 11 bases outside the gene matches. Germline CDR1 SEHNR, CDR2 FQNEAQ (reference sequence).

The chain joins TRBV2 to TRBJ1-6; possible D gene TRBD1, 5 bases. The CDR3 runs to 17 residues. Trimming took off 7 bases at V and 7 bases at J, with 23 bases between the two ends. Germline-derived CDR1 and CDR2 are SNHLY and FYNNEI. In DNA form, the CDR3 reads TGTGCCAGCACCCCTCGCCTCTTCGGGACGCCCAATTCACCCCTCCACTTT. This gives the protein CASTPRLFGTPNSPLHF.

V usage is TRBV5-4 and J usage is TRBJ2-5, with no clear D. This CDR3 contains 12 residues. V was clipped by 0 bases and J by 6 bases, with 6 bases between them. In germline, CDR1 is SGHNT, CDR2 YYREEE (reference sequence). CDR3 coding DNA: TGTGCCAGCAGCTTGGATCGGAAGACCCAGTACTTC. This translates into CASSLDRKTQYF.

V and J are TRBV6-6 and TRBJ1-5, with D perhaps matching TRBD1 (5 bases). Germline V lookup: CDR1 MNHNY, CDR2 SVGAGI (reference sequence). The CDR3 totals 13 residues. The ends were cut back, 0 bases at V and 7 bases at J, with 7 bases in the middle. This CDR3 is CASSYSRGQPQHF. The CDR3 DNA reads as TGTGCCAGCAGTTACTCGCGGGGGCAGCCCCAGCATTTT.

This sequence joins TRBV5-6 and TRBJ2-7, with D unresolved. V was shortened by 0 bases and J by 1 base, with 8 bases between the two germline ends. This CDR3 has 14 amino acids. Looked up from germline, CDR1 is SGHDT and CDR2 is YYEEEE. This CDR3 is CASSLVEGSYEQYF. CDR3 sequence (DNA): TGTGCCAGCAGCTTGGTAGAAGGGTCCTACGAGCAGTACTTC.

The chain has TRBV14 and TRBJ1-2; D ambiguous. The CDR3 consists of 15 residues. CDR1 is SGHDN, CDR2 FVKESK, per germline. The V and J ends lost 0 bases and 0 bases respectively, with 8 bases between them. The CDR3 loop is CASSQEQSANYGYTF. In DNA form, the CDR3 reads TGTGCCAGCAGCCAAGAACAGTCAGCTAACTATGGCTACACCTTC.

The V gene is TRBV15, the J gene TRBJ2-2; possible D gene TRBD2, 6 bases. Trimming took off 5 bases at V and 5 bases at J, with 15 bases between the two ends. CDR1 and CDR2 from the germline V gene are LNHNV and YYDKDF (reference sequence). The CDR3 covers 15 residues. CDR3 DNA: TGTGCCACCAGCCTCGGAGGGCCCGGGACCGGGGAGCTGTTTTTT. As protein: CATSLGGPGTGELFF.

This chain connects TRBV7-6 to TRBJ1-4, with a tentative D call TRBD1 (5 bases). The CDR3 runs 14 residues. With 5 bases removed from V and 11 bases from J, the gap between germline ends came to 18 bases. Germline V CDR1 and CDR2: SGHVS, FNYEAQ. The CDR3 here is CASSHAQGEGKLFF. CDR3 nucleotides: TGTGCCAGCAGCCACGCCCAGGGAGAGGGGAAACTGTTTTTT.

The chain employs TRBV9 and TRBJ1-2, with 7 bases aligning to TRBD1. The CDR3 extends over 15 amino acids. CDR1 is SGDLS, CDR2 YYNGEE, per germline. V trimming: 3 bases; J trimming: 4 bases; junction bases outside the gene matches: 9. The CDR3 sequence is CASSAKQGYGYGYTF. The CDR3 bases are TGTGCCAGCAGCGCAAAACAGGGGTACGGCTATGGCTACACCTTC.

The chain has TRBV6-5 and TRBJ1-2; 7 bases map to TRBD1. The CDR3 has 14 amino acids. The germline V gene has CDR1 MNHEY and CDR2 SVGAGI. The trim removed 5 bases at V and 4 bases at J, leaving 7 bases unmatched. The CDR3 spells CASSHRQGFYGYTF. As DNA, the CDR3 is TGTGCCAGCAGTCACAGACAGGGATTCTATGGCTACACCTTC.

The rearrangement joins TRBV7-2 to TRBJ1-2, with TRBD1 matching 10 bases. Losses at the gene ends were 2 bases for V and 7 bases for J; bases not matched to a gene: 1. The germline V gene encodes CDR1 SGHTA and CDR2 FQGNSA. The CDR3 spans 13 residues. The DNA of the CDR3 is TGTGCCAGCAGCTTAAGACAGGGGGCTGGCTACACCTTC. Translated: CASSLRQGAGYTF.